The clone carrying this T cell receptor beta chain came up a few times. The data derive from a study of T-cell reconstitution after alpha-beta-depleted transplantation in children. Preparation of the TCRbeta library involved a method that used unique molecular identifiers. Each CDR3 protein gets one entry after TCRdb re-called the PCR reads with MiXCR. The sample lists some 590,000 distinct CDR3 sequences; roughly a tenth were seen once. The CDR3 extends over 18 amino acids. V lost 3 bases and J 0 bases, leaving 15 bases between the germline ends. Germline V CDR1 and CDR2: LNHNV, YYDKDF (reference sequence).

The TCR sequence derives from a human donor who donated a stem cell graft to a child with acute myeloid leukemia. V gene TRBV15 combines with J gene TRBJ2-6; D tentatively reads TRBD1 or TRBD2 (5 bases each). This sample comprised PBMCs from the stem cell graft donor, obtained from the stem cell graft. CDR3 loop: CATSRLDWGSSGANVLTF. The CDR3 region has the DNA TGTGCCACCAGCAGGCTGGACTGGGGGAGCTCTGGGGCCAACGTCCTGACTTTC.